This T cell receptor beta chain emerged from a study of cytomegalovirus exposure and HLA in healthy donors. Remarks on this clone: Its antigen is undetermined.

The method was immunoSEQ multiplex PCR; TCRdb's version includes in-frame clones alone and lacks a portion of them. The table records approximately 220,000 clones, about 83% of them present only once. CDR1 SGDLS and CDR2 YYNGEE come from the germline V gene. This CDR3 has 15 amino acids. The trim removed 3 bases at V and 12 bases at J, leaving 12 bases unmatched. Points from the study as a whole: The TCR clusters that emerged in the first cohort tended, a later analysis found, to co-occur in the approximately 110 validation repertoires. Per published reports, the classifier diagnosed cytomegalovirus status with high specificity and sensitivity.

The receptor was isolated from a young man in good health and CMV-seronegative. Sequenced sample: PBMCs. J is TRBJ1-6 and V is TRBV9, with 7 bases that match TRBD1. CDR3 protein: CASSDTGTASRPLHF. CDR3 DNA sequence: TGTGCCAGCAGCGATACCGGGACAGCCAGTAGACCCCTCCACTTT.